The clone carrying this TCR beta chain was observed at least ten times. What it recognizes is unknown. This record comes from a study of beta chain features in type 1 diabetes. The germline gives CDR1 MDHEN, CDR2 SYDVKM. This CDR3 has 13 residues. V gave up 7 bases and J gave up 2 bases, with 10 bases separating them. Study-level points and caveats: Sequencing used cDNA, and cells with high TCR expression could therefore be over-represented. The study found moderately but significantly shorter TCRB CDR3s in all four CD4+ subsets of Type 1 diabetes patients. TCRB repertoires of naive, central memory and Treg cells appeared more similar among patients than among healthy donors.

Cells sorted by CD45RO/CCR7/CD25/CD127/CD95/CD27 comprised CD4+ naive, central memory, regulatory and stem cell-like memory cells. Isolated RNA was reverse transcribed in full, so expressed TCRB transcripts were sequenced. Here immunoSEQ multiplex PCR was the method, and the copy in TCRdb shows in-frame clones only, minus some. The data contain around 140,000 clones, about an eighth of them singletons. The rearrangement joins TRBV28 to TRBJ2-3; no clear D gene. This clonotype was sampled from a man aged 18 to 35 with type 1 diabetes. What was sequenced was central memory CD4+ T cells from blood. CDR3 DNA: TGTGCCAGCATCTCGGCAGCCACAGATACGCAGTATTTT. Translating it yields CASISAATDTQYF.